This T cell receptor (beta chain) was captured by sequencing in a study of T cell changes during pregnancy in multiple sclerosis. TCRdb's copy holds only in-frame clones and misses some; the assay was immunoSEQ multiplex PCR. The sample lists tens of thousands of clones; roughly 90% were seen once. V was pared by 5 bases and J by 4 bases, with 13 bases of the junction left unmatched. This CDR3 region has 16 residues. Germline V gene sequence: CDR1 LNHDA, CDR2 SQIVND (reference sequence). The starting material was peripheral blood, obtained in the first trimester of pregnancy. This receptor was taken from a female donor with multiple sclerosis, enrolled in a pregnancy study. The gene calls are TRBV19 and TRBJ2-7; 8 bases align to TRBD1. The CDR3 sequence: CASSPTHRDRLYEQYF. Written as DNA, the CDR3 is TGTGCCAGTAGTCCGACTCACCGGGACAGGTTATACGAGCAGTACTTC. Drawing the rest from reference TRBV19 and TRBJ2-7, the complete variable domain is DGGITQSPKYLFRKEGQNVTLSCEQNLNHDAMYWYRQDPGQGLRLIYYSQIVNDFQKGDIAEGYSVSREKKESFPLTVTSAQKNPTAFYLCASSPTHRDRLYEQYFGPGTRLTVT.